A selection of T cell receptor beta chains follows, all from one sample in a study of shared clonotypes between healthy human individuals. TCRdb's table, derived via immunoSEQ multiplex PCR, lists solely in-frame clones and lacks some. The data show about 480,000 clones, 75% to 85% seen once. The sample consisted of PBMCs. The receptors were gathered from a woman in her 40s in good health. Some clones in this sample may be carry-over from other donors' samples. CDR3s include the opening cysteine and the closing phenylalanine or tryptophan. D genes are given only for firm matches. The size entry is marked missing in some rows and otherwise reads once, few, many or a size class.

>TRBJ2-7|-|TRBV5-1|-
CASSLAPKGNEQYF
TGCGCCAGCAGCTTGGCACCCAAGGGGAACGAGCAGTACTTC
>TRBJ2-7|-|TRBV28|TRBD1
CASSPGTGGYEQYF
TGTGCCAGCAGCCCCGGGACAGGTGGCTACGAGCAGTACTTC
>TRBJ1-2|-|TRBV30|TRBD1
CAWSEGAYGYTF
TGTGCCTGGAGTGAGGGGGCTTATGGCTACACCTTC
>TRBJ2-6|-|TRBV6-4|TRBD2
CASSDSSGAGANVLTF
TGTGCCAGCAGTGACTCGAGCGGGGCTGGGGCCAACGTCCTGACTTTC
>TRBJ2-7|-|TRBV30|TRBD1
CAWDGQGREQYF
TGTGCCTGGGACGGACAGGGACGGGAGCAGTACTTC
>TRBJ1-1|few|TRBV2|-
CASGRQMNTEAFF
TGTGCCAGCGGCCGACAGATGAACACTGAAGCTTTCTTT
>TRBJ2-1|-|TRBV7-9|TRBD2
CASSGAGTSGSNEQFF
TGTGCCAGCAGCGGTGCCGGGACTAGCGGGAGCAATGAGCAGTTCTTC
>TRBJ1-6|-|TRBV6-1|-
CASSQAALPLHF
TGTGCCAGCAGTCAGGCGGCTTTACCCCTCCACTTT
>TRBJ2-5|-|TRBV6-6|-
CASSYGRTQETQYF
TGTGCCAGCAGTTACGGGCGAACCCAAGAGACCCAGTACTTC
>TRBJ1-1|-|TRBV7-2|-
CASSSPSGKGEEAFF
TGTGCCAGCAGCTCCCCTTCAGGGAAGGGGGAAGAAGCTTTCTTT
>TRBJ1-1|-|TRBV4-1|TRBD1
CASSQGQGLTEAFF
TGCGCCAGCAGCCAAGGACAGGGATTGACTGAAGCTTTCTTT
>TRBJ1-2|-|TRBV5-1|TRBD1
CASSSGTGVYTF
TGCGCCAGCAGCTCCGGGACAGGGGTATACACCTTC
>TRBJ1-1|-|TRBV29-1|-
CSVDPGRNTEAFF
TGCAGCGTCGATCCTGGCAGGAACACTGAAGCTTTCTTT
>TRBJ2-3|-|TRBV6-1|TRBD1
CASSRTGPPDTQYF
TGTGCCAGCAGTAGGACAGGGCCCCCAGATACGCAGTATTTT
>TRBJ2-3|-|TRBV28|-
CASSSRTPDTQYF
TGTGCCAGCAGTTCGCGGACCCCAGATACGCAGTATTTT
>TRBJ2-5|-|TRBV2|-
CASVRETQYF
TGTGCCAGCGTTAGGGAGACCCAGTACTTC
>TRBJ1-5|-|TRBV4-3|TRBD1
CASSQEPTGGGQPQHF
TGCGCCAGCAGCCAAGAACCGACAGGGGGCGGTCAGCCCCAGCATTTT
>TRBJ2-3|-|TRBV5-1|-
CASSWGIGGNVDTQYF
TGCGCCAGCAGCTGGGGGATCGGGGGCAATGTGGATACGCAGTATTTT
>TRBJ1-2|once|TRBV6-1|-
CASSESLPPPRQSGYGYTF
TGTGCCAGCAGTGAATCCCTTCCCCCACCAAGACAGAGTGGCTATGGCTACACCTTC
>TRBJ2-2|-|TRBV19|-
CASSYTGNTGELFF
TGTGCCAGTAGTTACACTGGGAACACCGGGGAGCTGTTTTTT
>TRBJ2-2|-|TRBV14|-
CASSPGAGELFF
TGTGCCAGCAGCCCAGGCGCCGGGGAGCTGTTTTTT
>TRBJ1-2|-|TRBV19|-
CASSTQDSGYGYTF
TGTGCCAGTAGTACCCAGGACAGCGGGTATGGCTACACCTTC
>TRBJ2-5|once|TRBV19|TRBD2
CARGQMGAGYETQYF
TGTGCCAGGGGGCAGATGGGAGCGGGGTACGAGACCCAGTACTTC
>TRBJ2-1|once|TRBV28|TRBD1
CASSPPTGTGDHEQFF
TGTGCCAGCAGCCCCCCCACCGGGACAGGGGACCATGAGCAGTTCTTC
>TRBJ1-2|-|TRBV5-8|TRBD1
CASSFVRTGTHYGYTF
TGTGCCAGCAGCTTTGTCAGGACAGGAACCCACTATGGCTACACCTTC
>TRBJ2-4|-|TRBV19|-
CASSTTVTELAKNIQYF
TGTGCCAGTAGTACGACGGTCACGGAGCTAGCCAAAAACATTCAGTACTTC
>TRBJ2-1|few|TRBV11-3|-
CASSYTSSNEQFF
TGTGCCAGCAGCTACACTAGCAGCAATGAGCAGTTCTTC
>TRBJ1-4|few|TRBV7-9|TRBD1
CASSLGQGGEKLFF
TGTGCCAGCAGCTTAGGACAGGGAGGCGAAAAACTGTTTTTT
>TRBJ2-1|-|TRBV28|TRBD2
CASSGRSYNEQFF
TGTGCCAGTAGCGGGAGGTCCTACAATGAGCAGTTCTTC
>TRBJ2-1|-|TRBV30|TRBD2
CAWSVGRGNEQFF
TGTGCCTGGAGTGTTGGGCGGGGGAATGAGCAGTTCTTC
>TRBJ1-1|few|TRBV7-2|-
CASSRAVEAFF
TGTGCCAGCAGTAGGGCTGTGGAAGCTTTCTTT
>TRBJ2-3|-|TRBV7-7|-
CASSLGILAGTDTQYF
TGTGCTAGCAGCTTAGGGATACTAGCTGGCACAGATACGCAGTATTTT
>TRBJ2-7|-|TRBV7-7|-
CASSPAASNEQYF
TGTGCTAGCAGCCCCGCCGCGTCGAACGAGCAGTACTTC
>TRBJ2-7|-|TRBV27|TRBD2
CASAGLALEQYF
TGTGCCAGCGCGGGACTAGCGCTAGAGCAGTACTTC
>TRBJ2-7|-|TRBV5-8|-
CASSFTTGGQPIYEQYF
TGTGCCAGCAGCTTTACTACCGGCGGACAGCCTATCTACGAGCAGTACTTC
>TRBJ1-5|-|TRBV5-5|-
CASSLFLNQPQHF
TGTGCCAGCAGCTTGTTTCTCAATCAGCCCCAGCATTTT
>TRBJ1-3|-|TRBV28|-
CASRSRVFSGNTIYF
TGTGCCAGCAGATCGAGGGTTTTCTCTGGAAACACCATATATTTT
>TRBJ1-1|-|TRBV9|TRBD1
CASSFGTGMNTEAFF
TGTGCCAGCTCGTTTGGGACAGGGATGAACACTGAAGCTTTCTTT
>TRBJ2-5|-|TRBV7-2|TRBD2
CASSLVLAESGTQYF
TGTGCCAGCAGCCTCGTCCTAGCGGAGTCTGGGACCCAGTACTTC
>TRBJ2-7|-|TRBV6-5|-
CASSYGHSDRTYEQYF
TGTGCCAGCAGTTACGGCCACTCGGACAGAACCTACGAGCAGTACTTC
>TRBJ2-2|-|TRBV30|-
CAWRLANTGELFF
TGTGCCTGGCGCCTAGCTAACACCGGGGAGCTGTTTTTT
>TRBJ2-3|-|TRBV9|TRBD2
CASSVGGLVVDTQYF
TGTGCCAGCAGCGTAGGGGGACTAGTCGTAGATACGCAGTATTTT
>TRBJ2-2|-|TRBV18|TRBD2
CASSPRAGGGTGELFF
TGTGCCAGCTCACCAAGAGCGGGAGGTGGCACCGGGGAGCTGTTTTTT
>TRBJ2-5|-|TRBV7-9|TRBD2
CASIGTGPGRAVGETQYF
TGTGCCAGCATCGGGACGGGGCCCGGGAGGGCCGTGGGAGAGACCCAGTACTTC
>TRBJ2-3|-|TRBV19|TRBD2
CASSMRREEPDTQYF
TGTGCCAGTAGTATGAGGCGGGAGGAACCAGATACGCAGTATTTT
>TRBJ2-3|-|TRBV7-2|TRBD2
CASSSGLGIDTQYF
TGTGCCAGCAGCTCGGGACTAGGTATAGATACGCAGTATTTT
>TRBJ2-3|-|TRBV19|-
CASSKDPSADTQYF
TGTGCCAGTAGTAAGGACCCTTCTGCAGATACGCAGTATTTT
>TRBJ1-3|-|TRBV6-5|-
CASSTTGLGNTIYF
TGTGCCAGCAGTACTACAGGGCTTGGAAACACCATATATTTT
>TRBJ1-1|few|TRBV7-2|TRBD1
CASSLVADRVAFF
TGTGCCAGCAGCTTAGTTGCCGACAGGGTAGCTTTCTTT
>TRBJ2-4|-|TRBV16|-
CASSQTGGYGTQYF
TGTGCCAGCAGCCAAACTGGGGGCTATGGGACTCAGTACTTC
>TRBJ1-3|-|TRBV28|-
CASSFLLFPGEGSPGNTIYF
TGTGCCAGCAGTTTTCTCCTCTTCCCTGGCGAGGGCTCTCCAGGAAACACCATATATTTT
>TRBJ2-3|once|TRBV7-9|TRBD1
CASSIQGVGTDTQYF
TGTGCCAGCAGCATACAGGGGGTCGGCACAGATACGCAGTATTTT
>TRBJ2-5|-|TRBV4-1|TRBD2
CASSLTMTSGSRETQYF
TGCGCCAGCAGCCTCACGATGACTAGCGGGAGTCGAGAGACCCAGTACTTC
>TRBJ1-5|once|TRBV2|TRBD1
CASSLGDSRQPQHF
TGTGCCAGCAGTTTAGGGGACAGTCGGCAGCCCCAGCATTTT
>TRBJ2-5|once|TRBV7-9|-
CASSLALGERETQYF
TGTGCCAGCAGCTTAGCATTAGGGGAGCGGGAGACCCAGTACTTC
>TRBJ2-7|few|TRBV27|-
CASSLRRDPFEQYF
TGTGCCAGCAGTTTGAGGAGGGATCCCTTCGAGCAGTACTTC
>TRBJ2-5|-|TRBV5-6|TRBD2
CASSLTSVAAQYF
TGTGCCAGCAGCTTGACTAGCGTGGCAGCCCAGTACTTC